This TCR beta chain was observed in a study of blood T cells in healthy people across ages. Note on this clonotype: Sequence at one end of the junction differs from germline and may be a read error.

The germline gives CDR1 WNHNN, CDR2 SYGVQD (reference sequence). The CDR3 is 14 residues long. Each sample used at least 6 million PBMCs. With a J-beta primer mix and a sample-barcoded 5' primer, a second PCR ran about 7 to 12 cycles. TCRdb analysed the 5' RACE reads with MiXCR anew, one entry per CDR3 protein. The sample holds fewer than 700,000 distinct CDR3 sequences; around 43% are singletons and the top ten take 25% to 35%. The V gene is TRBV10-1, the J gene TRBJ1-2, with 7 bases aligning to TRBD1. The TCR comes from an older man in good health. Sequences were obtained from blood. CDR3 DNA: TGCGCCTGCAGTGAGGCGAAACAGGGGCACGGCTACACCTTC. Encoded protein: CACSEAKQGHGYTF.